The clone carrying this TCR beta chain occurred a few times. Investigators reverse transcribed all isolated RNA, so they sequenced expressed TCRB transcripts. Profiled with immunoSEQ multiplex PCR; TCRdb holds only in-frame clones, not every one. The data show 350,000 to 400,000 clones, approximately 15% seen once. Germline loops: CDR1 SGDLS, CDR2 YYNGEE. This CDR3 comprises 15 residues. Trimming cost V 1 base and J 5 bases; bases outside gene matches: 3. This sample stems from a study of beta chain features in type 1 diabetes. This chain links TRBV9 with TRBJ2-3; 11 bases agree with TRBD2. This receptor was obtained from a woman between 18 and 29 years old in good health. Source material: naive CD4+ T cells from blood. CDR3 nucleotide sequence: TGTGCCAGCAGCGTAATTCTAGCGGGAGGAGATACGCAGTATTTT. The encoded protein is CASSVILAGGDTQYF. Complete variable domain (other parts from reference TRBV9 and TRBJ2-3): DSGVTQTPKHLITATGQRVTLRCSPRSGDLSVYWYQQSLDQGLQFLIQYYNGEERAKGNILERFSAQQFPDLHSELNLSSLELGDSALYFCASSVILAGGDTQYFGPGTRLTVL.